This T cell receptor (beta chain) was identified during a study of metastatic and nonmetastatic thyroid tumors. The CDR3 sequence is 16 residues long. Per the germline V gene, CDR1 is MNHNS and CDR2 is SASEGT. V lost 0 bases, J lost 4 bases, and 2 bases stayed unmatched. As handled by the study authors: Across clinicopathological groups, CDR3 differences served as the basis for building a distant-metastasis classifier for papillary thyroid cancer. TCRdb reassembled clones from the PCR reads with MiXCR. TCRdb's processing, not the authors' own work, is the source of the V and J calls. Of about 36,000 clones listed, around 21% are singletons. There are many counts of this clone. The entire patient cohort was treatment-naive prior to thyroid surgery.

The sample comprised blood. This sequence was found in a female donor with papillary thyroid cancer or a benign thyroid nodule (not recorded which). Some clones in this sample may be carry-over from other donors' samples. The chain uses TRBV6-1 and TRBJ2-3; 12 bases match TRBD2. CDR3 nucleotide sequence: TGTGCCAGCAGTGAAGCACTAGCGGGAGGACCAGATACGCAGTATTTT. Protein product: CASSEALAGGPDTQYF.